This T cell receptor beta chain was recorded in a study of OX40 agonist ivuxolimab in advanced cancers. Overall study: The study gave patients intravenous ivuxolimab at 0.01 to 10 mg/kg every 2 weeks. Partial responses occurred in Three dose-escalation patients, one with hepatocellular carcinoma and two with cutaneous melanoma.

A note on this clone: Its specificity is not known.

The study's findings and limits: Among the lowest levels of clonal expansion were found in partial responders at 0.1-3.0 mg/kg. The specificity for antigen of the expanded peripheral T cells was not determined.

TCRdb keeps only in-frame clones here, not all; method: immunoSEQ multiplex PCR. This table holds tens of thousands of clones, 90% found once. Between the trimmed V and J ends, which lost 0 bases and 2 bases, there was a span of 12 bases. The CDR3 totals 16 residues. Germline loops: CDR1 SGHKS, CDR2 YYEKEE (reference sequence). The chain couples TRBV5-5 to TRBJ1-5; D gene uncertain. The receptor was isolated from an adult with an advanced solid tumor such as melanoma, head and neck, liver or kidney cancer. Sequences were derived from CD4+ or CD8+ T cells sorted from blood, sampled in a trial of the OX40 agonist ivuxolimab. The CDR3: CASSLVSLGGNQPQHF. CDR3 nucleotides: TGTGCCAGCAGCTTGGTTTCCTTGGGAGGCAATCAGCCCCAGCATTTT.